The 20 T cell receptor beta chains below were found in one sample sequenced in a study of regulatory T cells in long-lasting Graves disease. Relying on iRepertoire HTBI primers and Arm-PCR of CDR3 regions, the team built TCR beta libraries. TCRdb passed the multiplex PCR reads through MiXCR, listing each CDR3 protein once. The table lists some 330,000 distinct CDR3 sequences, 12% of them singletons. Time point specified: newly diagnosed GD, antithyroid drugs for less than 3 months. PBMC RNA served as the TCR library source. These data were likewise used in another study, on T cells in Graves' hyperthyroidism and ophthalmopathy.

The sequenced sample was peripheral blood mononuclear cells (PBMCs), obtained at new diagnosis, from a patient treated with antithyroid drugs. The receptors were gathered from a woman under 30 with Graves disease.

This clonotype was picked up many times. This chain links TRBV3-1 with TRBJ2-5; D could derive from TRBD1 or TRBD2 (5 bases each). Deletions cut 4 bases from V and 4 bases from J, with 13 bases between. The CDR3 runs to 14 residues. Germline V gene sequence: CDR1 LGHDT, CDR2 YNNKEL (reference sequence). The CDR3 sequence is CASSPQLGAETQYF. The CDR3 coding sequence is TGTGCCAGCAGCCCTCAACTAGGGGCAGAGACCCAGTACTTC.

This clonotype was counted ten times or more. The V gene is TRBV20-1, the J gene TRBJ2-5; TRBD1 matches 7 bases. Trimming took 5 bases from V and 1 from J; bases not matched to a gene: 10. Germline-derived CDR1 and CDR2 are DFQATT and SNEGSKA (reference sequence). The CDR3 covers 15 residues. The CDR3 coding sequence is TGCAGTGCTCCCACCCCGACAGGGACCCAAGAGACCCAGTACTTC. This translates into CSAPTPTGTQETQYF.

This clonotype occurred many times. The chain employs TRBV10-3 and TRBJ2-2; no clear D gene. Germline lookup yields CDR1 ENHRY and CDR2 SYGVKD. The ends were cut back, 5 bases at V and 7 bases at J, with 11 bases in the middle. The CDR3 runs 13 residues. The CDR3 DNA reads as TGTGCCATCAGTATTGAGTCGGGCGGGGAGCTGTTTTTT. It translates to CAISIESGGELFF.

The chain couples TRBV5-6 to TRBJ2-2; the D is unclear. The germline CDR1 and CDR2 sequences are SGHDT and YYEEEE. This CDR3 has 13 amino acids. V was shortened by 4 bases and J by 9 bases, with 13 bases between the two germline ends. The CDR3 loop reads CASSASLNRELFF. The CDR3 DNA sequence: TGTGCCAGCAGCGCCTCTTTGAATAGGGAGCTGTTTTTT.

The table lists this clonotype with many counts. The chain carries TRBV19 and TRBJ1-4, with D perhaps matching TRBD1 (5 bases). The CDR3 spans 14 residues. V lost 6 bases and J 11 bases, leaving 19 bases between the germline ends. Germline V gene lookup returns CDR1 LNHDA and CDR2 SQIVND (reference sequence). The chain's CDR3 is CASSLWDGRGKLFF. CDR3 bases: TGTGCCAGTAGCCTCTGGGACGGCCGTGGGAAACTGTTTTTT.

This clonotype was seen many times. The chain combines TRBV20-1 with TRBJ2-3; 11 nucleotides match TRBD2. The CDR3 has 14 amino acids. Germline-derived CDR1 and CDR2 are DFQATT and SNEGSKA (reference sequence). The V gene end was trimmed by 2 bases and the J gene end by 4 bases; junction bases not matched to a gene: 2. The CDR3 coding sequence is TGCAGTGCTAGAACTAGCGGGAGTGCAGATACGCAGTATTTT. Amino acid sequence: CSARTSGSADTQYF.

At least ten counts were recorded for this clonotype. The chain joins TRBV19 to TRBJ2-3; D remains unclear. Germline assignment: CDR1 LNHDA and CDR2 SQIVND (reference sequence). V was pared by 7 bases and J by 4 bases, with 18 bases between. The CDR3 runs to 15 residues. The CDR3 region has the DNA TGTGCCAGTACCCCTATAGCAGGTCTTGCAGATACGCAGTATTTT. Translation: CASTPIAGLADTQYF.

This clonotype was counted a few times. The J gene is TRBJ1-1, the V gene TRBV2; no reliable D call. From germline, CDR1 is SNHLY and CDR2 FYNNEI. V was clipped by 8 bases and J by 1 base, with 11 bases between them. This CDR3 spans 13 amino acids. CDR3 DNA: TGTGCCAGCCACATGGCACAGAACACTGAAGCTTTCTTT. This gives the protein CASHMAQNTEAFF.

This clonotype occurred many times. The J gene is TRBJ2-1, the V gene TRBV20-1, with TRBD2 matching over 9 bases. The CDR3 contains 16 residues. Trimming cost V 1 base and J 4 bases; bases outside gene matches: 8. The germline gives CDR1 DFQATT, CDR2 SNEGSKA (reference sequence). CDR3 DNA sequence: TGCAGTGCTAGAGTTATAGCGGGAGAGATATACAATGAGCAGTTCTTC. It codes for CSARVIAGEIYNEQFF.

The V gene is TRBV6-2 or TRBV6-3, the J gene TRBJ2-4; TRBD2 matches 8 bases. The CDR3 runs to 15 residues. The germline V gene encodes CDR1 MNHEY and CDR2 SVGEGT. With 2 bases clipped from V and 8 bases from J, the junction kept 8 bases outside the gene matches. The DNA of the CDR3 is TGTGCCAGCAGTTACATGAGCGGGAGCAGGGACATTCAGTACTTC. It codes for CASSYMSGSRDIQYF.

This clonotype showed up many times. In DNA, the CDR3 is TGTGCCAGCAGTTACACTAGCGGGAGGGGGGAGCTGTTTTTT. Translating gives CASSYTSGRGELFF. The V gene is TRBV6-9, the J gene TRBJ2-2; TRBD2 matches at 12 bases. Germline V lookup: CDR1 MNHGY, CDR2 SVAAGI. Trimming removed 3 bases from V and 8 bases from J; junction bases left unmatched: 1. The CDR3 consists of 14 residues.

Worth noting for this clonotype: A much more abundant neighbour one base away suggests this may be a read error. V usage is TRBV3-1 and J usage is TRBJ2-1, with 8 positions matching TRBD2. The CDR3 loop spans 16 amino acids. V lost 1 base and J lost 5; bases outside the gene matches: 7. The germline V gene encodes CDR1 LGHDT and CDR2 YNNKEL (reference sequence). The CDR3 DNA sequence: TGTGCCAGCAGCCAAGCCGGGACTAGAAGAAACAATGAGCAGTTCTTC. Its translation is CASSQAGTRRNNEQFF.

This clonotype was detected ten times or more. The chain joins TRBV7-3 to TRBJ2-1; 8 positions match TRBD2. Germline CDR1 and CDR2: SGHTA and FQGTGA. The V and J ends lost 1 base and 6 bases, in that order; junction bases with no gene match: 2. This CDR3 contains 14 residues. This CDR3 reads CASSLSTSGNEQFF. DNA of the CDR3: TGTGCCAGCAGCTTAAGTACTAGCGGCAATGAGCAGTTCTTC.

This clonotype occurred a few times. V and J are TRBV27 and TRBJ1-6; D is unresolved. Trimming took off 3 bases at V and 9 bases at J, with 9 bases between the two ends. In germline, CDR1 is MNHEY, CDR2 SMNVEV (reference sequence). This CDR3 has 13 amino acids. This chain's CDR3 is CASSFGVLSPLHF. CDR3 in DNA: TGTGCCAGCAGTTTTGGGGTCCTTTCACCCCTCCACTTT.

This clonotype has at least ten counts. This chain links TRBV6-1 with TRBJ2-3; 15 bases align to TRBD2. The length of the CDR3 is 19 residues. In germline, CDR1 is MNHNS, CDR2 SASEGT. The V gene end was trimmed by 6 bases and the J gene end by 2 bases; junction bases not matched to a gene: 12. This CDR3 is CASRPPGLAGGAHTDTQYF. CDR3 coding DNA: TGTGCCAGCAGACCCCCGGGACTAGCGGGAGGAGCCCACACAGATACGCAGTATTTT.

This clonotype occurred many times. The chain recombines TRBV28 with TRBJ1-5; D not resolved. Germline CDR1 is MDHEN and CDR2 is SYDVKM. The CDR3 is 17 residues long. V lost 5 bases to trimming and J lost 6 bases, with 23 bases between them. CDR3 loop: CASSPTLRGGSAQPQHF. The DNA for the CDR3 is TGTGCCAGCAGTCCTACCTTAAGAGGAGGTAGCGCTCAGCCCCAGCATTTT. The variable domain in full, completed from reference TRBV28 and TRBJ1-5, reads DVKVTQSSRYLVKRTGEKVFLECVQDMDHENMFWYRQDPGLGLRLIYFSYDVKMKEKGDIPEGYSVSREKKERFSLILESASTNQTSMYLCASSPTLRGGSAQPQHFGDGTRLSIL.

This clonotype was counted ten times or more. CDR3 coding DNA: TGTGCCAGCAGAAATTCGGACATTAACTATGGCTACACCTTC. This sequence encodes CASRNSDINYGYTF. The chain uses TRBV12-3 or TRBV12-4 and TRBJ1-2; possibly TRBD1 for D (5 bases). The CDR3 spans 14 residues. Trimming stripped 6 bases from V and 1 base from J, with 12 bases between.

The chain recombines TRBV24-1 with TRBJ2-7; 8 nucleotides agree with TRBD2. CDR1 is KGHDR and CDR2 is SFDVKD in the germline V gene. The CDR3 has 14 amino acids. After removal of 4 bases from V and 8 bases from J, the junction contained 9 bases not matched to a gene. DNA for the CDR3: TGTGCCACCAGTGACCCGCGGGGGGCCTGCAAGCAGTACGTC. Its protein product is CATSDPRGACKQYV.

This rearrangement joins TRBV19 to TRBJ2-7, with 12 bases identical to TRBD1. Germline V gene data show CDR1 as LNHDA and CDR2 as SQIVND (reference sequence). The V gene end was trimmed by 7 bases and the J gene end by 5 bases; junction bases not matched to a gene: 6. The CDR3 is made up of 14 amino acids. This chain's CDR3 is CASNRGQGADEQYF. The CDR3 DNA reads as TGTGCCAGTAATCGGGGACAGGGGGCGGACGAGCAGTACTTC.

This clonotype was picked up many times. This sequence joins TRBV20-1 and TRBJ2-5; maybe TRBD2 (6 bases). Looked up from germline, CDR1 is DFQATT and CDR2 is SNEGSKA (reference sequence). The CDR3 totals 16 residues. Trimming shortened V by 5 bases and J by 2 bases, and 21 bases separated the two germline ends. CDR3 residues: CSAPKPGLLIQETQYF. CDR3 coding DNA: TGCAGTGCTCCGAAACCGGGACTGCTAATTCAAGAGACCCAGTACTTC.